This T cell receptor beta chain was profiled in a study of radiotherapy plus CTLA-4 blockade in lung cancer. Across the study: Objective response was observed in over 15% of patients, and disease control in roughly 30%.

Sequencing used immunoSEQ multiplex PCR; TCRdb keeps in-frame clones, though not all of them. The top ten clones hold approximately 23% of a sample with tens of thousands of clones, approximately 83% of them seen once. CDR3 length: 13 residues. Trimming shortened V by 5 bases and J by 3 bases, and 7 bases separated the two germline ends. Germline loops: CDR1 MGHRA, CDR2 YSYEKL. This chain links TRBV4-1 with TRBJ1-4; the D is unclear. This receptor was taken from a human donor with non-small cell lung cancer whose response to radiotherapy plus ipilimumab could not be evaluated. The specimen was peripheral blood, collected from a patient treated with radiotherapy plus ipilimumab. The CDR3 here is CASSRSSNEKLFF. The CDR3 DNA reads as TGCGCCAGCAGCAGGAGCTCTAATGAAAAACTGTTTTTT.